These 25 T cell receptor beta chains originate from one sample sequenced in a study of CD8 T cell repertoires and HIV-1 epitope variants. Their cognate antigens are unknown. TCRdb keeps only in-frame clones here, not all; method: immunoSEQ multiplex PCR. The sample lists 3,500 to 4,000 clones, roughly 70% occurring once. Sequencing was done on a sample of cultured CD8+ T cells derived from PBMCs. The receptor set was obtained from a male donor with HIV.

This clone was counted a single time. The chain links TRBV30 to TRBJ1-1, with a possible D match to TRBD1 (6 bases). There are 12 residues in the CDR3. Germline V gives CDR1 GTSNPN, CDR2 SVGIG (reference sequence). V lost 6 bases, J lost 0 bases, and 8 bases lay in between. The CDR3 here is CACGQMNTEAFF. The CDR3, as DNA: TGTGCCTGTGGACAGATGAACACTGAAGCTTTCTTT.

This sequence joins TRBV27 and TRBJ1-1; D unclear. CDR3 length equals 13 residues. The germline V gene has CDR1 MNHEY and CDR2 SMNVEV (reference sequence). Trimming pared 2 bases from V and 10 bases from J, leaving 14 bases between. This CDR3 is CASSLPGGVGAFF. The DNA of the CDR3 is TGTGCCAGCAGTTTACCCGGCGGGGTCGGAGCTTTCTTT.

The chain employs TRBV7-2 and TRBJ2-3; 14 bases agree with TRBD2. The CDR3 is 19 residues long. The germline gives CDR1 SGHTA, CDR2 FQGNSA. J lost 4 bases, V lost 2 bases, and 11 bases had no gene match. CDR3 amino acids: CASSLNPRTSGRWADTQYF. In nucleotides, the CDR3 is TGTGCCAGCAGCTTAAACCCAAGGACTAGCGGGAGGTGGGCAGATACGCAGTATTTT.

CDR3 in DNA: TGCGCCAGCAGCCAAGGAGGGAGCACTGAAGCTTTCTTT. It specifies CASSQGGSTEAFF. V and J are TRBV4-1 and TRBJ1-1; no clear D gene. V shed 1 base and J shed 4 bases, with 7 bases lying between them. In germline, CDR1 is MGHRA, CDR2 YSYEKL. The CDR3 consists of 13 residues.

The chain combines TRBV28 with TRBJ2-1; 8 bases are shared with TRBD2. CDR1 is MDHEN and CDR2 is SYDVKM in the germline V gene. The CDR3 consists of 16 residues. The V and J ends lost 2 bases and 5 bases, in that order; junction bases with no gene match: 8. In DNA, the CDR3 is TGTGCCAGCAGTTTAATGGCGGGAGGCGCTGACAATGAGCAGTTCTTC. Protein sequence: CASSLMAGGADNEQFF.

This clone turned up a few times. This chain joins TRBV20-1 and TRBJ2-1; D not resolved. The CDR3 extends over 11 amino acids. V gave up 0 bases and J gave up 14 bases, with 11 bases separating them. Germline CDR1 is DFQATT and CDR2 is SNEGSKA (reference sequence). This CDR3 reads CSAREPNSEFF. The CDR3 nucleotides read TGCAGTGCTAGAGAACCAAACTCGGAGTTCTTC.

By sample fraction, this clone is medium-sized (0.01 to 0.1%). The chain has TRBV7-2 and TRBJ2-3, with 8 positions matching TRBD1. Losses at the gene ends were 5 bases for V and 2 bases for J; bases not matched to a gene: 6. Germline values: CDR1 SGHTA, CDR2 FQGNSA. This CDR3 comprises 15 residues. The CDR3: CASSPGQGNTDTQYF. The CDR3 nucleotides are TGTGCCAGCAGCCCAGGACAGGGCAACACAGATACGCAGTATTTT.

The CDR3: CASSFSGQETQYF. The DNA of the CDR3 is TGTGCCAGCAGCTTCTCGGGGCAAGAGACCCAGTACTTC. The rearrangement joins TRBV7-9 to TRBJ2-5; the D gene is possibly TRBD2 (5 bases). The germline V gene encodes CDR1 SEHNR and CDR2 FQNEAQ (reference sequence). The CDR3 is 13 residues long. With 3 bases removed from V and 2 bases from J, the gap between germline ends came to 7 bases.

This clone was detected a few times. The gene calls are TRBV5-6 and TRBJ1-6; D ambiguous. Germline CDR1 reads SGHDT; CDR2 reads YYEEEE. The ends were cut back, 0 bases at V and 9 bases at J, with 10 bases in the middle. The CDR3 spans 14 residues. The DNA of the CDR3 is TGTGCCAGCAGCTTGGCCGAAATGGGTTCACCCCTCCACTTT. Protein sequence: CASSLAEMGSPLHF.

CDR3 sequence (DNA): TGTGCCAGCAGTTTATCGTTAGGGACGTTGTCCTACGAGCAGTACTTC. This codes for CASSLSLGTLSYEQYF. V and J are TRBV27 and TRBJ2-7; D is possibly TRBD1 or TRBD2 (5 bases each). Per the germline V gene, CDR1 is MNHEY and CDR2 is SMNVEV (reference sequence). V was shortened by 0 bases and J by 1 base, with 13 bases between the two germline ends. The CDR3 is made up of 16 amino acids.

The V gene is TRBV4-1, the J gene TRBJ1-2; TRBD1 is a possible D gene (5 bases). The CDR3 is 14 amino acids. V lost 4 bases and J 3 bases, leaving 12 bases between the germline ends. Looked up from germline, CDR1 is MGHRA and CDR2 is YSYEKL. CDR3 loop: CASSLDTNYYGYTF. The CDR3 bases are TGCGCCAGCAGCCTGGACACGAATTACTATGGCTACACCTTC.

The chain is built from TRBV7-8 and TRBJ2-2; unclear D gene. The V gene lost 4 bases and the J gene lost 0 bases, with 6 bases spanning the gap. Germline loops: CDR1 SGHVS, CDR2 FQNEAQ. This CDR3 contains 14 residues. In DNA, the CDR3 is TGTGCCAGCAGCTCCGACACGAACACCGGGGAGCTGTTTTTT. Its translation: CASSSDTNTGELFF. Supplemented by reference TRBV7-8 and TRBJ2-2, the full variable domain reads GAGVSQSPRYKVAKRGQDVALRCDPISGHVSLFWYQQALGQGPEFLTYFQNEAQLDKSGLPSDRFFAERPEGSVSTLKIQRTQQEDSAVYLCASSSDTNTGELFFGEGSRLTVL.

The CDR3 coding sequence is TGTGCCAGCAGCCATATTAGCGGGACCACAGATACGCAGTATTTT. This sequence encodes CASSHISGTTDTQYF. V usage is TRBV28 and J usage is TRBJ2-3; TRBD2 aligns across 8 bases. CDR1 is MDHEN, CDR2 SYDVKM, per germline. The CDR3 totals 15 residues. The J segment lost 2 bases and the V segment lost 6 bases, leaving 7 bases of the junction unmatched. Looking up the rest from reference TRBV28 and TRBJ2-3 gives the full variable domain: DVKVTQSSRYLVKRTGEKVFLECVQDMDHENMFWYRQDPGLGLRLIYFSYDVKMKEKGDIPEGYSVSREKKERFSLILESASTNQTSMYLCASSHISGTTDTQYFGPGTRLTVL.

This chain connects TRBV28 to TRBJ2-1, with unresolved D. This CDR3 comprises 14 residues. V dropped 3 bases and J dropped 0 bases, with 6 bases sitting between them. Germline V gene sequence: CDR1 MDHEN, CDR2 SYDVKM. The CDR3 region has the DNA TGTGCCAGCAGTTTTCGGAGCTCCTACAATGAGCAGTTCTTC. Its protein product is CASSFRSSYNEQFF. Full variable domain (outside the CDR3, taken from reference TRBV28 and TRBJ2-1): DVKVTQSSRYLVKRTGEKVFLECVQDMDHENMFWYRQDPGLGLRLIYFSYDVKMKEKGDIPEGYSVSREKKERFSLILESASTNQTSMYLCASSFRSSYNEQFFGPGTRLTVL.

V and J are TRBV5-1 and TRBJ2-1, with 8 bases lining up with TRBD1. Germline-derived CDR1 and CDR2 are SGHRS and YFSETQ. This CDR3 has 13 residues. Trimming took 4 bases from V and 10 from J; bases not matched to a gene: 7. CDR3 loop: CASSRGTGNEQFF. CDR3 sequence (DNA): TGCGCCAGCAGCCGTGGGACAGGTAACGAGCAGTTCTTC.

This chain uses TRBV25-1 with TRBJ2-7, with a tentative D call TRBD1 (6 bases). This CDR3 has 12 residues. The germline CDR1 and CDR2 sequences are MGHDK and SYGVNS. V was trimmed by 4 bases and J by 2 bases, leaving 6 bases between them. The DNA of the CDR3 is TGTGCCAGCAGTGGGACAGCCTACGAGCAGTACTTC. Translation gives CASSGTAYEQYF.

This clone rates as medium-sized (0.01 to 0.1%). J is TRBJ1-1 and V is TRBV30; TRBD1 aligns across 10 bases. V gave up 1 base and J gave up 7 bases; unmatched junction bases: 3. The germline V gene encodes CDR1 GTSNPN and CDR2 SVGIG (reference sequence). The CDR3 contains 13 residues. CDR3 coding DNA: TGTGCCTGGAGTGCAGGGACAGGGGATGAAGCTTTCTTT. It codes for CAWSAGTGDEAFF.

This sequence joins TRBV5-1 and TRBJ2-7; 8 bases align to TRBD2. Trimming removed 6 bases from V and 1 base from J; junction bases left unmatched: 6. CDR1 SGHRS and CDR2 YFSETQ come from the germline V gene. The CDR3 extends over 14 amino acids. CDR3 bases: TGCGCCAGCACCGAAACGGGAGGGTCCTACGAGCAGTACTTC. This codes for CASTETGGSYEQYF.

The CDR3 coding sequence is TGTGCCAGCAGCTTAGCGCATAATAGCGGGGAAACCGGGGAGCTGTTTTTT. As protein: CASSLAHNSGETGELFF. The chain has TRBV7-6 and TRBJ2-2; 8 bases line up with TRBD2. Trimming at V came to 0 bases and at J to 5 bases, leaving 8 bases not matched to a gene. CDR3 length: 17 amino acids. Germline V gene data show CDR1 as SGHVS and CDR2 as FNYEAQ.

J is TRBJ2-7 and V is TRBV7-9, with 9 bases matching TRBD1. The V gene end was trimmed by 4 bases and the J gene end by 5 bases; junction bases not matched to a gene: 12. Germline V lookup: CDR1 SEHNR, CDR2 FQNEAQ (reference sequence). This CDR3 is 16 amino acids long. CDR3 bases: TGTGCCAGCAGCTCAACCCCTGGGACAGGGATCCACGAGCAGTACTTC. It encodes CASSSTPGTGIHEQYF. The entire variable domain, with the rest obtained from reference TRBV7-9 and TRBJ2-7, is as follows: DTGVSQNPRHKITKRGQNVTFRCDPISEHNRLYWYRQTLGQGPEFLTYFQNEAQLEKSRLLSDRFSAERPKGSFSTLEIQRTEQGDSAMYLCASSSTPGTGIHEQYFGPGTRLTVT.

V is TRBV27 and J is TRBJ2-5, with D perhaps matching TRBD2 (5 bases). Germline assignment: CDR1 MNHEY and CDR2 SMNVEV (reference sequence). The V end was cut by 6 bases, the J end by 5 bases, with 19 bases between. The CDR3 runs to 15 residues. This CDR3 reads CASSYGAGVYETQYF. The CDR3, as DNA: TGTGCCAGCAGCTACGGCGCCGGGGTATATGAGACCCAGTACTTC.

The genes are TRBV7-8 and TRBJ2-7; 8 bases line up with TRBD2. The germline V gene has CDR1 SGHVS and CDR2 FQNEAQ. Trimming cost V 5 bases and J 2 bases; bases outside gene matches: 5. The CDR3 has 14 residues. CDR3 in DNA: TGTGCCAGCAGCCCAACTAGCGGAGCCTACGAGCAGTACTTC. This encodes CASSPTSGAYEQYF.

The V and J genes are TRBV5-1 and TRBJ2-2; 8 bases fit TRBD1. This CDR3 comprises 15 residues. Germline lookup yields CDR1 SGHRS and CDR2 YFSETQ. The V and J ends lost 4 bases and 2 bases, in that order; junction bases with no gene match: 4. CDR3 sequence reads: CASSQGQVNTGELFF. In DNA form, the CDR3 reads TGCGCCAGCAGCCAGGGACAGGTTAACACCGGGGAGCTGTTTTTT.

The chain uses TRBV7-9 and TRBJ2-2; 9 bases map to TRBD1. V shed 4 bases and J 0 bases; nucleotides not matched to a gene: 6. Germline CDR1 and CDR2: SEHNR and FQNEAQ (reference sequence). This CDR3 has 17 amino acids. The DNA of the CDR3 is TGTGCCAGCAGCTCCCGGACAGGGGCCCCGAACACCGGGGAGCTGTTTTTT. This gives the protein CASSSRTGAPNTGELFF.

This clone was seen a handful of times. The chain has TRBV6-5 and TRBJ1-2; weak D call: TRBD1 (5 bases). This CDR3 comprises 12 residues. The germline CDR1 and CDR2 sequences are MNHEY and SVGAGI. Trimming removed 6 bases from V and 6 bases from J, with 11 bases in between. The CDR3 spells CASSTAGNGYTF. CDR3 coding DNA: TGTGCCAGCAGCACTGCAGGGAATGGCTACACCTTC.